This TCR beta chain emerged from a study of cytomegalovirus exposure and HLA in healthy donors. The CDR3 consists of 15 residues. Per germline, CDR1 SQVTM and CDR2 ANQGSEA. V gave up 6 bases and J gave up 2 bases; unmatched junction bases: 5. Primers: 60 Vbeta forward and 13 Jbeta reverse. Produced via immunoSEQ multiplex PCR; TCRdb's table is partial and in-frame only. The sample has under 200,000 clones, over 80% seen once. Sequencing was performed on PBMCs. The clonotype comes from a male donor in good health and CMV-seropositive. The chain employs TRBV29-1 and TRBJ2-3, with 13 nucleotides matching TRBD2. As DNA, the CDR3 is TGCAGCGTGGGGGGACTAGCGGGGACCACAGATACGCAGTATTTT. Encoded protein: CSVGGLAGTTDTQYF.